This passage covers 5 T cell receptor beta chains from one sample sequenced in a study of sequential checkpoint blockade in melanoma. Here immunoSEQ multiplex PCR was the method, and the copy in TCRdb shows in-frame clones only, minus some. Of around 2,700 clones listed, 15% to 20% were seen once; the top ten hold about 20%. This sample's treatment: randomized to nivolumab then ipilimumab (arm A) or the reverse (arm B). Source: tumor tissue (inferred from file names), taken from a patient given nivolumab and ipilimumab in sequence. These receptors were taken from a human donor with melanoma.

By share of the sample, this clone is medium-sized. This sequence joins TRBV12-5 and TRBJ1-1; tentatively, D is TRBD1 (5 bases). The CDR3 contains 15 residues. The V end was cut by 1 base, the J end by 0 bases, with 9 bases between. The germline V gene encodes CDR1 LGHNT and CDR2 FRNRAP. Written as DNA, the CDR3 is TGTGCTAGTGGTTTGGGTTTAGGGGTGAACACTGAAGCTTTCTTT. The encoded protein is CASGLGLGVNTEAFF.

This clone was counted between two and nine times. The rearrangement uses TRBV6-8 and TRBJ2-2, with TRBD1 matching over 9 bases. The CDR3 extends over 15 amino acids. J gave up 0 bases and V 5 bases, and 1 base lay outside the gene matches. Germline loops: CDR1 MNHGY, CDR2 SAAAGT. This CDR3 is CASSRQGANTGELFF. The CDR3 DNA follows: TGTGCCAGCAGTCGACAGGGGGCGAACACCGGGGAGCTGTTTTTT.

This clone was observed at least ten times. The chain employs TRBV6-8 and TRBJ1-4; D uncertain. V was cut by 5 bases and J by 0 bases, with 10 bases left in between. The CDR3 sequence is 15 residues long. Germline CDR1 reads MNHGY; CDR2 reads SAAAGT. CDR3 nucleotides: TGTGCCAGCAGTCCCGACGGAGCAACTAATGAAAAACTGTTTTTT. Protein: CASSPDGATNEKLFF.

In DNA form, the CDR3 reads TGTGCCAGTAGTATAAGTCTGAGCTTGAATTCACCCCTCCACTTT. As protein: CASSISLSLNSPLHF. The chain couples TRBV19 to TRBJ1-6; unclear D gene. The CDR3 spans 15 residues. Per germline, CDR1 LNHDA and CDR2 SQIVND (reference sequence). V lost 2 bases to trimming and J lost 7 bases, with 12 bases between them. Complete variable domain (other parts from reference TRBV19 and TRBJ1-6): DGGITQSPKYLFRKEGQNVTLSCEQNLNHDAMYWYRQDPGQGLRLIYYSQIVNDFQKGDIAEGYSVSREKKESFPLTVTSAQKNPTAFYLCASSISLSLNSPLHFGNGTRLTVT.

This clone was counted many times. The genes are TRBV7-2 and TRBJ1-5; 10 bases are shared with TRBD1. The trim removed 5 bases at V and 6 bases at J, leaving 1 base unmatched. The CDR3 is 13 residues long. Germline V CDR1 and CDR2: SGHTA, FQGNSA. The CDR3 here is CASSRQGAQPQHF. The CDR3 DNA reads as TGTGCCAGCAGCCGACAGGGGGCTCAGCCCCAGCATTTT.